Given below is one TCR beta chain in context. This clonotype was counted ten times or more. This receptor's antigen is unknown. Base-call qualities are not available, and no considerably larger clone is one nucleotide away. The method was UMI-ligation and nested PCR. The beta constant-region primer consisted of an equimolar mixture of two oligonucleotides that together covered TRBC1 and TRBC2. Four rounds of PCR were used to amplify ligated cDNA, with nested alpha and beta constant-region primers being used together with the SP2 primer. T4 RNA ligase 1 ligated a single-stranded oligonucleotide carrying the SP2 primer and a 12-nucleotide UMI to the cDNA 3' end. Incubation of the ligation reaction was carried out at 16 degrees C for roughly 18-24 hours. PCR2 was typically run as a SYBR Green qPCR and stopped at a predetermined threshold to prevent over-amplification. Every purification after the first one was done using Agencourt AMPure XP magnetic beads. Library quantification was done by Qubit, followed by a TapeStation check on which the main peak was expected at around 650 bp. Sequencing of the pooled libraries was done on an Illumina MiSeq using v2 2x251 paired-end kits, which typically yielded roughly 0.95-2.3 million reads per sample. Each sample library was pooled at 4 to 5 nM, and about 5-7% PhiX was included to improve cluster recognition. Regarding the original processing steps: FASTQ reads processed by Demultiplexor were assigned V and J genes by Decombinator through tag matching that tolerated a single base-pair mismatch. Collapsinator relied on UMIs to fix sequencing errors as well as frequency errors caused by PCR heterogeneity. CDR3Translator translated TCRs and extracted CDR3s from the conserved cysteine to the FGXG phenylalanine, flagging non-productive sequences. Gini, Shannon entropy and inverse Simpson indices were computed after subsampling the repertoires to the same number of UMI-defined TCRs. Power-law fits to clonotype abundance distributions were performed by maximum likelihood within the linear range. On one naive CD8 sample, the pipeline and MIGEC gave similar UMI counts, unique TCR numbers and clonal distributions. The repertoires were searched for roughly 7,900 CMV-associated CDR3 sequences that had been compiled from VDJdb and a published dataset. The raw public reads went through TCRdb reprocessing: fastp at Q25, MiXCR clone calling, in-frame beta chains kept. Rows merge per CDR3 protein into single entries with the most common DNA and genes. The V and J calls were determined by TCRdb, not by the authors. The sample yields approximately 31,000 distinct CDR3 sequences; approximately 17% were counted once. The top ten clones comprise about 3.6% of the sample.

V drops 1 base and J drops 0 bases, leaving 3 bases in between. The CDR3 covers 13 residues, taking in both the cysteine and the phenylalanine. The entry retains the CDR3 DNA only, 39 bases that are in frame from base 1. This sample is drawn from a study of naive and memory T cell subsets (dated by TCRdb to between 2016 and 2019). Study-level background: An open-source, UMI-based TCR alpha and beta sequencing pipeline was applied to sorted naive and memory peripheral blood T cell subsets. The results of the functional CMV T cell responses matched the IgG serology results in every case. RNA was DNase-treated and reverse transcribed with TCR constant-region primers, mostly using SuperScript III.

From the second PCR step on, the TCR alpha and beta chain libraries were amplified in separate reactions. Donor CMV status was determined by IFNgamma production from CD4+ T cells after overnight stimulation of fresh PBMCs with CMV viral lysate. Miltenyi beads were used first to positively select CD4 T cells, and CD8 T cells were then positively selected from the CD4-negative fraction. Cells stained for CD3, CD4, CD8, CD45RA, CD27 and a live/dead dye were sorted on a BD Aria II into four subsets by CD45RA and CD27. Effector memory cells were sorted as CD45RA-CD27-, whereas EMRA cells were sorted as CD45RA+CD27-. Blood was obtained from a few healthy volunteers, and the blood from each volunteer was fractionated into CD4 and CD8 T cells and subsequently into four differentiation subsets. Roughly 120 ml of peripheral blood was collected from each donor, and PBMC were isolated from the blood using Ficoll-Paque PLUS density-gradient centrifugation. Sorted cells were lysed in RLT buffer, and RNA was extracted with a Qiagen RNeasy kit and stored at -80°C.

Paper-wide results and their limitations: The repertoire findings for the naive and memory subsets could not be validated against a ground truth, as none was available. Gini index rose and Shannon and inverse Simpson diversity fell from naive through CM, EM and EMRA in both CD4 and CD8 cells. The abundance of TCRs followed a power law with an exponent that differed between naive and memory subsets yet stayed consistent across the three individuals. A clonotype was defined as a single alpha or beta chain sequence rather than as a paired alpha/beta receptor. After error correction, only a single occurrence was seen for over 95% of naive TCR sequences, so much steeper abundance distributions were produced than in memory subsets. RNA-based TCR counts may be influenced by expression changes linked to T cell activation and differentiation.

Sequenced: effector memory CD4+ T cells from blood. This specimen's cell subset or site label, interpreted: effector memory, CD45RA- CD27-. The clonotype originates from a human donor in good health. Recombination connected TRBV12-3 or TRBV12-4 to TRBJ2-5, with the D gene call left open. The DNA reads as follows: TGTGCCAGCAGTTTAGGACACCAAGAGACCCAGTACTTC. The resulting protein is CASSLGHQETQYF.